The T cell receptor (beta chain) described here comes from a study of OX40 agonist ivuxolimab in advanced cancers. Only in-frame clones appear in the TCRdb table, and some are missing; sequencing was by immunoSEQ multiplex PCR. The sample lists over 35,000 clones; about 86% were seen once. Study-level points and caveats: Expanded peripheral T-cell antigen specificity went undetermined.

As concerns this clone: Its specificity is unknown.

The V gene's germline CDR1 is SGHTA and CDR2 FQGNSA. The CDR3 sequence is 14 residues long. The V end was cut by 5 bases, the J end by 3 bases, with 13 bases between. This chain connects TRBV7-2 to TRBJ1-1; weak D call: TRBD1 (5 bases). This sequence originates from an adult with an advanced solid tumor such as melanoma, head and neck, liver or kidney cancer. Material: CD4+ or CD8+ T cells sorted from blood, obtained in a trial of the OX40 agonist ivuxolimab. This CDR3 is CASSDMGGDTEAFF. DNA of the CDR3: TGTGCCAGCAGCGACATGGGGGGGGACACTGAAGCTTTCTTT.